Below, one TCR beta chain is given with its context. What it binds is not known. This sample is drawn from a study of cytomegalovirus exposure and HLA in healthy donors. Study results and caveats: Exclusion applied to some V segments, including TRBV6-2 and TRBV6-3, as they were indistinguishable. In a later analysis, at a false discovery rate of 0.05, 17,000 or so TCR beta sequences matched HLA alleles.

CDR1 MDHEN and CDR2 SYDVKM come from the germline V gene. The CDR3 is 13 amino acids. Trimming pared 6 bases from V and 6 bases from J, leaving 14 bases between. The PCR made use of 60 Vbeta and 13 Jbeta primers. Data came from immunoSEQ multiplex PCR; TCRdb stores just in-frame clones and leaves some out. Counted here are under 200,000 clones, 82% occurring once; the ten biggest clones make up about 1.5%. V is TRBV28 and J is TRBJ2-5, with a tentative D call TRBD2 (5 bases). Source material: PBMCs. The sequence derives from a male donor in good health and CMV-seronegative. Written as DNA, the CDR3 is TGTGCCAGCAGGGACTCAACACTTAAGACCCAGTACTTC. As protein: CASRDSTLKTQYF.